This T cell receptor beta chain was captured in a study of cytomegalovirus exposure and HLA in healthy donors. Study observations and caveats: Altogether, 150 or so TCR beta chains were recorded as cytomegalovirus-associated.

Assay used: immunoSEQ multiplex PCR; TCRdb lists only in-frame clones, some missing. The data contain some 120,000 clones, around 90% of them singletons. Germline values: CDR1 WSHSY, CDR2 SAAADI. J was trimmed by 5 bases and V by 4 bases; bases with no gene match: 3. There are 14 residues in the CDR3. Notes on this clone: Antigen specificity is unknown.

Sequences were obtained from PBMCs. The genes are TRBV10-2 and TRBJ2-5; 11 positions agree with TRBD2. This clonotype originated in a young woman in good health and CMV-seronegative. The DNA of the CDR3 is TGCGCCAGCAGTGCGCTAGCGGGAGGCGAGACCCAGTACTTC. Protein: CASSALAGGETQYF.